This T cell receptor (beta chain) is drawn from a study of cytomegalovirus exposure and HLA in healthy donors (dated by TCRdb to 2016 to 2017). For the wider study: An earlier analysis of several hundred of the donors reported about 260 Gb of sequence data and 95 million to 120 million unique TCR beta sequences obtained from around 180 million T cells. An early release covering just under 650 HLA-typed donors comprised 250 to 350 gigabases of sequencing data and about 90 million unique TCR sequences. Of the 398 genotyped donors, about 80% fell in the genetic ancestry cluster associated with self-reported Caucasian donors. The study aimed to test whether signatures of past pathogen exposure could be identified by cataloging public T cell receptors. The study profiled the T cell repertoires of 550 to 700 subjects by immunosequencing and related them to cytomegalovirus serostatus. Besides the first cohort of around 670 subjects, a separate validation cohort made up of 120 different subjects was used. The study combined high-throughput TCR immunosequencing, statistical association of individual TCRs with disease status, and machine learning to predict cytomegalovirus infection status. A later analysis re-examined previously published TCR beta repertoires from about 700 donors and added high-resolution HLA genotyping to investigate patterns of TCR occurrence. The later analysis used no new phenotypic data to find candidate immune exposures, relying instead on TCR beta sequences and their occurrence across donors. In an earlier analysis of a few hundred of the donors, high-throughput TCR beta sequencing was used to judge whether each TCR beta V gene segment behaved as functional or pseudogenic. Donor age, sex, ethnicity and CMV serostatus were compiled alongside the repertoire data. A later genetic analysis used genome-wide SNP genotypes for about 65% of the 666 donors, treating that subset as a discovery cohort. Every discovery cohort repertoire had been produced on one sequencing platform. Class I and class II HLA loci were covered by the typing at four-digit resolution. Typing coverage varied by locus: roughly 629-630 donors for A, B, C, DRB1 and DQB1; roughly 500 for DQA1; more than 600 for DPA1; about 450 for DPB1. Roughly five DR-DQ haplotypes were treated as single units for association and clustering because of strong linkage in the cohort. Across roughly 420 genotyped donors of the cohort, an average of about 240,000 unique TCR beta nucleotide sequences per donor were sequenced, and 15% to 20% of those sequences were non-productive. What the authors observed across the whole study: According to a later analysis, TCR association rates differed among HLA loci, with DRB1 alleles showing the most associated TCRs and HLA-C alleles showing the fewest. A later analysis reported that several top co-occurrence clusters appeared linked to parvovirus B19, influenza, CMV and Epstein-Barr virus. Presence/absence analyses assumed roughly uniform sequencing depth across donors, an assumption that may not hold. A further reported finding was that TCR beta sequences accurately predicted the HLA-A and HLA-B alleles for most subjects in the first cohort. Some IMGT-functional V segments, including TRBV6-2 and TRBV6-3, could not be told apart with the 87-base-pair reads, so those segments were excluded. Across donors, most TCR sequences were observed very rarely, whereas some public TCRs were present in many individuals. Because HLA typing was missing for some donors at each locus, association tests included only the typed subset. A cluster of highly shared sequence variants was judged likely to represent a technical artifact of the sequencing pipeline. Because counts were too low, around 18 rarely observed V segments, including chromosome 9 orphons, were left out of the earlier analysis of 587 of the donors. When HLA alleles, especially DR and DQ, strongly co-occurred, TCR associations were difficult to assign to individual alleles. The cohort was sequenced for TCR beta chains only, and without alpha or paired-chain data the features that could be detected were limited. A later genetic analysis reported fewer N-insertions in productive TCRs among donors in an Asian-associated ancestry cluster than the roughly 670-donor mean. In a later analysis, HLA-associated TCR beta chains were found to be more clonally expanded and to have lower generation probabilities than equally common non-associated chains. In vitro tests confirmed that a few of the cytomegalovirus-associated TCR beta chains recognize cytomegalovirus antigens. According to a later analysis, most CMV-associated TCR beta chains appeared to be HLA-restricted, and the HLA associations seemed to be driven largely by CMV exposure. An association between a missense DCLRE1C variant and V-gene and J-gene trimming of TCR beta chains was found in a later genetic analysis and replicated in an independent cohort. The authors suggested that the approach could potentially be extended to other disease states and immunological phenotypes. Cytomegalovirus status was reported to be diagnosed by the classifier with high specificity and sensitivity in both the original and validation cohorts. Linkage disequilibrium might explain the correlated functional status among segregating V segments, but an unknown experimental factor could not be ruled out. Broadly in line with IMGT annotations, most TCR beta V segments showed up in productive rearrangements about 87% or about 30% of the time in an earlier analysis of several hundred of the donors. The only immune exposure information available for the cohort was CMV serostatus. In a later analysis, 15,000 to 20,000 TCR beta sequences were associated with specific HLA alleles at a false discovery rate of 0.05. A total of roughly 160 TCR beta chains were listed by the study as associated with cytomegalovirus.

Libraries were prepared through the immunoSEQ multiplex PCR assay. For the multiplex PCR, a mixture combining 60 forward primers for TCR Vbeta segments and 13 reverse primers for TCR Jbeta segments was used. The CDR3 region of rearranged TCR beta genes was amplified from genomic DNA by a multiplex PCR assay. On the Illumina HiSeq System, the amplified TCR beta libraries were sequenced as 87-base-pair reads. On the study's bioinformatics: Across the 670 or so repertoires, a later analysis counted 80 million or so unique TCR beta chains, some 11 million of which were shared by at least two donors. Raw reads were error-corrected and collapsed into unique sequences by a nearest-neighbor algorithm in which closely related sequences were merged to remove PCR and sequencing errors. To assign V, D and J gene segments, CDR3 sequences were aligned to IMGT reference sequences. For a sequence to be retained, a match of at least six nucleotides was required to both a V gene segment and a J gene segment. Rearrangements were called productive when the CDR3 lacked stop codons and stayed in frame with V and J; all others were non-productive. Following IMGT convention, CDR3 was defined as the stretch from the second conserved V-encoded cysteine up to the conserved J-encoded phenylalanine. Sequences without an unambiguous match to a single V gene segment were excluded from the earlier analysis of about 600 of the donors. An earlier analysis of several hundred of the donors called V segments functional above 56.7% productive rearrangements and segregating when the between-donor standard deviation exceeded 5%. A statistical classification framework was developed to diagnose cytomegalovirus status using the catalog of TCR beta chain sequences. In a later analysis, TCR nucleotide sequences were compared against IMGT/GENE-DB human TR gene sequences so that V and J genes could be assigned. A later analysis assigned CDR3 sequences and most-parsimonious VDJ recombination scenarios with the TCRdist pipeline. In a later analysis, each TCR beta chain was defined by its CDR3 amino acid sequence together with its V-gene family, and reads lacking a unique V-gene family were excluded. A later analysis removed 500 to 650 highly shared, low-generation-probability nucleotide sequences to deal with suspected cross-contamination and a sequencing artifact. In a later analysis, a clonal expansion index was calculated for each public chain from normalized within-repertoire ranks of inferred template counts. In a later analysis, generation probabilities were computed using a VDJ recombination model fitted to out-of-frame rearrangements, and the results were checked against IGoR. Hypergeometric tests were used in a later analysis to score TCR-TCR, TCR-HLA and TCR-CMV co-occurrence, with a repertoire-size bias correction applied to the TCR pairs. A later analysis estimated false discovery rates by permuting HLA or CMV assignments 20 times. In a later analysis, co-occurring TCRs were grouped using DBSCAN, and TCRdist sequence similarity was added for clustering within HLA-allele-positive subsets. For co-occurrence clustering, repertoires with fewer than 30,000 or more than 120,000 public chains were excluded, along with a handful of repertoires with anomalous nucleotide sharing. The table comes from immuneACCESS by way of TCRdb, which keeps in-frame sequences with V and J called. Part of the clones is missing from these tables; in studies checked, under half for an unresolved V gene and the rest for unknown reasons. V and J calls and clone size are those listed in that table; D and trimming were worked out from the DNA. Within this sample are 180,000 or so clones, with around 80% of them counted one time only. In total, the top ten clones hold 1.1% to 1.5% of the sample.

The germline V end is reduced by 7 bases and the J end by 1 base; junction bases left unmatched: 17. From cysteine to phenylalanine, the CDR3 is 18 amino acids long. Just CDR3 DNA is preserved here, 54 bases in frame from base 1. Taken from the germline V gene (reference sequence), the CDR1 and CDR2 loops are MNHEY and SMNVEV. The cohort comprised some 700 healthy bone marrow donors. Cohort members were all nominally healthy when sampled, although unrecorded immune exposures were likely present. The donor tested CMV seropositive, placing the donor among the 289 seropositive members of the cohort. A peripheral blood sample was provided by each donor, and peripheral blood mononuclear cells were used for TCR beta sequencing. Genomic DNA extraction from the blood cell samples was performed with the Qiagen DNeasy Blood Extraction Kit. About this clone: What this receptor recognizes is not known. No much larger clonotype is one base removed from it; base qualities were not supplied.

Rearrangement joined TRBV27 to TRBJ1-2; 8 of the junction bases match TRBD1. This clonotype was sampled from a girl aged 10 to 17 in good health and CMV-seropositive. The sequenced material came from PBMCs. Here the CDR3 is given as CASTEDRALGRVNYGYTF. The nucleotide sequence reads TGTGCCAGCACCGAGGACAGGGCGCTTGGGCGGGTTAACTATGGCTACACCTTC.